This T cell receptor (beta chain) is from a study of CD8+ T cells in alopecia areata. Study information: Treated patients were dosed with oral tofacitinib, taking 5 to 10 mg twice daily. Tofacitinib ran for 6 to 18 months before 6 months off drug.

General study results and limits: Clarity of TCR sharing across patients fell short of that in mice, possibly HLA-related. The study also sequences resident alphabeta T cells of normal skin in scalp samples.

The trim removed 6 bases at V and 4 bases at J, leaving 18 bases unmatched. This CDR3 is 18 amino acids long. From germline, CDR1 is SGDLS and CDR2 YYNGEE. Isolated RNA was reverse transcribed into cDNA used as the sequencing template. The data were produced by immunoSEQ multiplex PCR, yet TCRdb's version contains in-frame clones alone and is incomplete. The sample consists of 120,000 to 150,000 clones, about 87% of them appearing once. Details on this clone: Its target is not known.

This chain uses TRBV9 with TRBJ2-1, with 8 bases matching TRBD2. This TCR derives from a human donor with alopecia areata. This specimen consisted of CD8+ T cells sorted from blood, obtained at week 0. CDR3 sequence reads: CASTPRESGGPPYNEQFF. The CDR3 bases are TGTGCCAGCACCCCGAGAGAAAGCGGGGGACCCCCTTACAATGAGCAGTTCTTC.